This T cell receptor (beta chain) was profiled in a study of T-cell reconstitution after alpha-beta-depleted transplantation in children. The germline V gene has CDR1 SGHAT and CDR2 FQNNGV. V lost 5 bases and J lost 7; bases outside the gene matches: 8. The CDR3 length is 15 residues. Using unique molecular identifiers, the investigators prepared the TCRbeta library. TCRdb reprocessed the PCR reads via MiXCR and lists one record per CDR3 protein. The sample contains about 610,000 distinct CDR3 sequences, 10% to 13% of which appear only once. This TCR came from a human donor who donated a stem cell graft to a child with acute myeloid leukemia. V gene TRBV11-2 combines with J gene TRBJ2-7; 13 nucleotides match TRBD2. The sample in question was PBMCs from the stem cell graft donor, obtained from the stem cell graft. CDR3 residues: CASSPASGLAGEQYF. The CDR3, as DNA: TGTGCCAGCAGCCCAGCCTCGGGACTAGCGGGGGAGCAGTACTTC. The full variable domain, completed using reference TRBV11-2 and TRBJ2-7, is EAGVAQSPRYKIIEKRQSVAFWCNPISGHATLYWYQQILGQGPKLLIQFQNNGVVDDSQLPKDRFSAERLKGVDSTLKIQPAKLEDSAVYLCASSPASGLAGEQYFGPGTRLTVT.